This T cell receptor beta chain was recorded in a study of cytomegalovirus exposure and HLA in healthy donors. Study-wide findings and caveats: By a later analysis, the bulk of CMV-associated TCR beta chains appeared HLA-restricted.

For this clone: Its specificity is not known.

This PCR relied on a set of 60 Vbeta primers and 13 Jbeta primers. Assay: immunoSEQ multiplex PCR; the TCRdb copy retains only in-frame clones and omits some. Recorded here are under 200,000 clones; the top ten clones represent approximately 2.3%. The V gene lost 3 bases and the J gene lost 5 bases, with 16 bases spanning the gap. This CDR3 is 15 amino acids long. The germline V gene has CDR1 SGDLS and CDR2 YYNGEE. Sequenced material: PBMCs. The rearrangement uses TRBV9 and TRBJ2-3; tentative D call: TRBD2 (6 bases). This clonotype was sampled from a man in his thirties or forties in good health and CMV-seronegative. Here the CDR3 reads CASSGPGVWEDTQYF. DNA of the CDR3: TGTGCCAGCAGCGGCCCGGGGGTATGGGAAGATACGCAGTATTTT.